These T cell receptor beta chains were read from a single sample in a study of T cell repertoires in cytomegalovirus infection. TCRdb re-analysed the reads in MiXCR, keeping a single row per CDR3 protein. The top ten hold about 15% of the sample, which has approximately 250,000 distinct CDR3 sequences, over 8% seen once. Sequenced input: PBMCs. Every receptor here comes from a human donor in good health (CMV status not recorded). Some clones in this sample may be carry-over from other donors' samples. Each CDR3 is given with its conserved first and last residue. Fields, in order: clone size, V gene, J gene, D gene, CDR3 DNA, CDR3 protein. D genes are given only for firm matches. Clone size is not always given. Where it is, it says once, few, many or a class for expanded clones.

many	TRBV25-1	TRBJ1-2	TRBD1	TGTGCCAGCAGTGGGACAGGGGGCGACTATGGCTACACCTTC	CASSGTGGDYGYTF
few	TRBV7-9	TRBJ1-5	TRBD1	TGTGCCAGCAGCTTTTCAGGGGGCGAAGGCAATCAGCCCCAGCATTTT	CASSFSGGEGNQPQHF
few	TRBV7-2	TRBJ1-6	-	TGTGCCAGCAGCTTAACGGGACTCTTCTTGAAGTCACCCCTCCACTTT	CASSLTGLFLKSPLHF
many	TRBV7-2	TRBJ1-4	-	TGTGCCAGCAGCCCCTGGGCCGTCGGTGGTGAAAAACTGTTTTTT	CASSPWAVGGEKLFF
many	TRBV5-6	TRBJ1-3	TRBD1	TGTGCCAGCAGTTTCGGACAGGCTGGAAACACCATATATTTT	CASSFGQAGNTIYF
many	TRBV10-1	TRBJ2-3	TRBD2	TGCGCCAGCAGTGAAACTAGCGGAGCTAGGAATACGCAGTATTTT	CASSETSGARNTQYF
many	TRBV19	TRBJ1-2	-	TGTGCCAGTAGCCCAATCGACGACTATGGCTACACCTTC	CASSPIDDYGYTF
few	TRBV12-5	TRBJ1-1	-	TGTGCTAGTGCTCAGGGGATGGAGGGAAACACTGAAGCTTTCTTT	CASAQGMEGNTEAFF
many	TRBV7-2	TRBJ1-2	-	TGTGCCAGCAGCTTAGATTTTAAGGTTAACTATGGCTACACCTTC	CASSLDFKVNYGYTF
-	TRBV20-1	TRBJ2-7	TRBD2	TGCAGTGCTAGCCCACTAGCGGGAGGACTATCCCAGCAGTACTTC	CSASPLAGGLSQQYF
many	TRBV7-2	TRBJ2-2	-	TGTGCCAGCAGCGCGCGACAGAGACTCACCGGGGAGCTGTTTTTT	CASSARQRLTGELFF
few	TRBV7-3	TRBJ1-4	-	TGTGCCAGCAGCTTAGGTGACGTCTCAGGGGCAACTAATGAAAAACTGTTTTTT	CASSLGDVSGATNEKLFF
many	TRBV7-2	TRBJ2-1	TRBD1	TGTGCCAGCAGCTCTGGACAGGTCTACAATGAGCAGTTCTTC	CASSSGQVYNEQFF
few	TRBV11-2	TRBJ2-7	-	TGTGCCAGCAGCTTGGGGGTAGCTTCGGGGGAGCAGTACTTC	CASSLGVASGEQYF
many	TRBV7-2	TRBJ2-5	TRBD2	TGTGCCAGCAGCACCCCGGGACTAGCGGACCAAGAGACCCAGTACTTC	CASSTPGLADQETQYF
many	TRBV7-2	TRBJ1-2	TRBD1	TGTGCCAGCAGCCCACTTCCGGGACAGGGGGCGCGAAGAGACTATGGCTACACCTTC	CASSPLPGQGARRDYGYTF
many	TRBV11-2	TRBJ2-2	-	TGTGCCAGCAGCAGCCGGGACACTCCGAACACCGGGGAGCTGTTTTTT	CASSSRDTPNTGELFF
-	TRBV2	TRBJ1-1	TRBD1	TGTGCCAGCAGTGTCCCGGGACAGGGAGAACACCGTGATTTGAACACTGAAGCTTTCTTT	CASSVPGQGEHRDLNTEAFF
few	TRBV29-1	TRBJ2-7	TRBD1	TGCAGCGTTGGAAGGACAGGGGTAAGCTCCTACGAGCAGTACTTC	CSVGRTGVSSYEQYF
many	TRBV7-2	TRBJ2-2	-	TGTGCCAGCCACGCAAACACCGGGGAGCTGTTTTTT	CASHANTGELFF
many	TRBV6-2/TRBV6-3	TRBJ2-7	TRBD1	TGTGCCAGCCGGGACAGGGACCACGAGCAGTACTTC	CASRDRDHEQYF
many	TRBV20-1	TRBJ1-2	-	TGCAGTGCTACGACAGCCTATGGCTACACCTTC	CSATTAYGYTF
few	TRBV7-2	TRBJ2-2	-	TGTGCCAGCAGCTTATTTCAGGGGAAAAACGGGGAGCTGTTTTTT	CASSLFQGKNGELFF
-	TRBV12-3/TRBV12-4	TRBJ1-1	-	TGTGCCAGCAGCCCCGGGGCAGACACTGAAGCTTTCTTT	CASSPGADTEAFF
many	TRBV7-8	TRBJ2-7	-	TGTGCCAGCAGCCCACGACAGTATAACTACGAGCAGTACTTC	CASSPRQYNYEQYF
few	TRBV19	TRBJ1-1	-	TGTGCCAGTAGTATTGAACGGAAGAACACTGAAGCTTTCTTT	CASSIERKNTEAFF
many	TRBV10-3	TRBJ1-5	TRBD1	TGTGCCATCAGGGACAGGGACTTGCAGCCCCAGCATTTT	CAIRDRDLQPQHF
few	TRBV29-1	TRBJ2-5	TRBD2	TGCAGCGTTGGAATGAGCGGGAGAGGTTCAGAGACCCAGTACTTC	CSVGMSGRGSETQYF
-	TRBV19	TRBJ1-2	TRBD1	TGTGCCAGTAGTCTCAAAACTGGACAGGGCTATGGCTACACCTTC	CASSLKTGQGYGYTF
-	TRBV2	TRBJ2-5	TRBD2	TGTGCCAGCAGTGAGCTACCTAGCGGGGGATTCCAAGAGACCCAGTACTTC	CASSELPSGGFQETQYF